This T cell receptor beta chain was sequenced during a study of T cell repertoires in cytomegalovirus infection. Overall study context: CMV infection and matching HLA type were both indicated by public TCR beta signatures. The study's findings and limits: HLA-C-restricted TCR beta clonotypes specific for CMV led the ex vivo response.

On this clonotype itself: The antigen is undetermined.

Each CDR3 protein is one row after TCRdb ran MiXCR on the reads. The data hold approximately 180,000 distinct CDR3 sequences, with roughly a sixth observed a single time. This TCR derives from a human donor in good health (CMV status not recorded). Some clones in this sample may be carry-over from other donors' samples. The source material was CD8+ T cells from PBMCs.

CDR3 coding DNA: TGTGCCAGCAGCCCCAGCGGGGGGGTATATGAGCAGTTCTTC. Translated, it gives CASSPSGGVYEQFF. The chain links TRBV28 to TRBJ2-1; 10 bases align to TRBD2. This CDR3 has 14 residues. Germline lookup yields CDR1 MDHEN and CDR2 SYDVKM. The junction had 7 bases not matched to a gene; V was cut back by 6 bases and J by 8 bases.